This TCR beta chain is from a study of technical replicates of blood from several donors. Sequencing was performed with immunoSEQ multiplex PCR; in TCRdb, only in-frame clones are kept and a portion is missing. The sample yields about 83,000 clones, 90% to 95% seen once. V lost 0 bases to trimming and J lost 3 bases; unmatched junction nucleotides: 9. This CDR3 comprises 19 residues. Germline V lookup: CDR1 ENHRY, CDR2 SYGVKD. The chain couples TRBV10-3 to TRBJ2-1; 12 bases fit TRBD1. The sequenced material came from T cells isolated from PBMCs. The sequence derives from a human donor in good health. CDR3 nucleotide sequence: TGTGCCATCAGTGAGTCGTTGGGACAGGGGGCGAAAATCTACAATGAGCAGTTCTTC. Translated, it gives CAISESLGQGAKIYNEQFF.